This TCR beta chain was sequenced during a study of CD8+CD57+ T cells in acquired aplastic anemia. Overall study: Mean read depth for CD4+ cells from healthy donors was roughly 10 million.

A note on this clonotype: The antigen is undetermined. A read error may account for a junction end that differs from germline.

Germline-derived CDR1 and CDR2 are ENHRY and SYGVKD. The CDR3 totals 15 residues. Study results and limitations: Patients and controls had CD8+ Simpson's diversity values that were not significantly distinct. Patients and controls were found to share twenty-nine CD8+ CDR3 sequences.

For CDR3 and TCR beta VDJ profiling, genomic DNA was the template used. Using its own MiXCR run on the reads, TCRdb lists one record per CDR3 protein. Of 400,000 to 500,000 distinct CDR3 sequences in the sample, 65% to 75% are singletons; the top ten hold 3% to 4.5%. The chain joins TRBV10-3 to TRBJ2-1; TRBD1 is a possible D gene (6 bases). The J call may be wrong; the DNA end is better matched by TRBJ2-7. Sequences were obtained from sorted CD4+, CD8+, or CD8+CD57+ T cells (not recorded which) from PBMCs. This clonotype was sampled from a human donor in good health, serving as a control. CDR3: CASSHRTATFKAQYF. CDR3 DNA sequence: TGTGCCAGCAGTCACCGGACAGCGACCTTCAAGGCGCAGTACTTC.